One and the same sample provided the 23 T cell receptor beta chains below, sequenced in a study of blood T cell repertoires in COVID-19. Profiling relied on immunoSEQ multiplex PCR, and the TCRdb table lists in-frame clones only, not all of them. The sample shows 300,000 or so clones, 70% to 90% of them seen only once. The material sequenced was peripheral blood. The source is a woman aged 45 to 65 who had recovered from COVID-19.

The chain joins TRBV18 to TRBJ1-6; weak D call: TRBD1 (5 bases). The germline V and J ends were trimmed by 1 base and 10 bases, with 11 bases remaining between them. Germline-derived CDR1 and CDR2 are KGHSH and LQKENI. This CDR3 is 14 amino acids long. The DNA of the CDR3 is TGTGCCAGCTCACCACAACCAGGGCGGTCACCCCTCCACTTT. It is translated as CASSPQPGRSPLHF.

The chain employs TRBV18 and TRBJ2-7; weak D call: TRBD2 (6 bases). This CDR3 has 14 residues. Germline lookup yields CDR1 KGHSH and CDR2 LQKENI. V lost 2 bases and J lost 3, with 11 bases in between. The CDR3 protein is CASSPGGAHYEQYF. In DNA, the CDR3 is TGTGCCAGCTCACCAGGCGGGGCCCACTACGAGCAGTACTTC.

The chain couples TRBV4-3 to TRBJ2-1; 11 bases match TRBD2. The CDR3 sequence is 20 residues long. Germline V gene sequence: CDR1 LGHNA, CDR2 YSLEER. V shed 0 bases and J 0 bases; nucleotides not matched to a gene: 10. The CDR3 sequence is CASSQEGKVAGGLSYNEQFF. The CDR3 DNA reads as TGCGCCAGCAGCCAAGAGGGGAAGGTAGCGGGGGGGCTCTCCTACAATGAGCAGTTCTTC.

The chain has TRBV6-5 and TRBJ2-2; D possibly corresponds to TRBD1 (6 bases). The CDR3 covers 15 residues. Trimming shortened V by 10 bases and J by 0 bases, and 15 bases separated the two germline ends. Germline assignment: CDR1 MNHEY and CDR2 SVGAGI. The CDR3 reads CATEKGETNTGELFF. In DNA, the CDR3 is TGTGCCACTGAAAAGGGGGAGACGAACACCGGGGAGCTGTTTTTT.

This chain joins TRBV30 and TRBJ1-4, with 8 bases identical to TRBD1. Losses at the gene ends were 6 bases for V and 5 bases for J; bases not matched to a gene: 2. There are 12 residues in the CDR3. Germline-derived CDR1 and CDR2 are GTSNPN and SVGIG (reference sequence). The CDR3 region is CACRTGNEKLFF. CDR3 nucleotides: TGTGCCTGTAGGACAGGGAATGAAAAACTGTTTTTT. The entire variable domain, with the rest obtained from reference TRBV30 and TRBJ1-4, is as follows: SQTIHQWPATLVQPVGSPLSLECTVEGTSNPNLYWYRQAAGRGLQLLFYSVGIGQISSEVPQNLSASRPQDRQFILSSKKLLLSDSGFYLCACRTGNEKLFFGSGTQLSVL.

This chain uses TRBV27 with TRBJ2-7; 7 nucleotides match TRBD1. In germline, CDR1 is MNHEY, CDR2 SMNVEV (reference sequence). Trimming removed 0 bases from V and 4 bases from J; junction bases left unmatched: 6. The CDR3 loop spans 15 amino acids. CDR3 nucleotide sequence: TGTGCCAGCAGTTTATCAGGCAGGGGGTCGTACGAGCAGTACTTC. This gives the protein CASSLSGRGSYEQYF.

This chain uses TRBV10-3 with TRBJ1-4, with unresolved D. The V gene lost 0 bases and the J gene lost 5 bases, with 13 bases spanning the gap. The CDR3 is made up of 16 amino acids. Germline V gives CDR1 ENHRY, CDR2 SYGVKD. The DNA for the CDR3 is TGTGCCATCAGTGAGTCGAATGCGGGAGAGAATGAAAAACTGTTTTTT. This encodes CAISESNAGENEKLFF.

The chain links TRBV6-2 or TRBV6-3 to TRBJ2-5; a weak D match, TRBD2 (6 bases). The length of the CDR3 is 11 residues. Germline V gene lookup returns CDR1 MNHEY and CDR2 SVGEGT. V lost 4 bases and J 7 bases, leaving 7 bases between the germline ends. The CDR3 here is CASSSGGTQYF. CDR3 DNA sequence: TGTGCCAGCAGTTCCGGGGGGACCCAGTACTTC.

The chain carries TRBV19 and TRBJ2-7; TRBD1 is a possible D gene (5 bases). The CDR3 extends over 14 amino acids. Germline CDR1 LNHDA, CDR2 SQIVND (reference sequence). The V and J ends lost 3 bases and 3 bases respectively, with 12 bases between them. The CDR3 loop reads CASSIYWGSYEQYF. Here the CDR3 DNA reads TGTGCCAGTAGTATTTATTGGGGCAGCTACGAGCAGTACTTC.

This clone showed up just a few times. The V gene is TRBV7-2, the J gene TRBJ2-2, with D possibly being TRBD2 (7 bases). Germline V CDR1 and CDR2: SGHTA, FQGNSA. This CDR3 has 15 residues. V lost 1 base to trimming and J lost 5 bases, with 11 bases between them. Here the CDR3 reads CASSLGGGPTGELFF. Here the CDR3 DNA reads TGTGCCAGCAGCTTAGGGGGGGGCCCTACCGGGGAGCTGTTTTTT.

J is TRBJ2-7 and V is TRBV6-2 or TRBV6-3, with TRBD1 matching over 7 bases. The CDR3 has 15 residues. J gave up 5 bases and V 0 bases, and 7 bases lay outside the gene matches. The V gene's germline CDR1 is MNHEY and CDR2 SVGEGT. The CDR3 DNA sequence: TGTGCCAGCAGTTACTCAGGGGGCCTTTCCCACGAGCAGTACTTC. It yields the protein CASSYSGGLSHEQYF.

This chain links TRBV3-1 (or the pseudogene TRBV3-2) with TRBJ2-5, with 7 bases that match TRBD1. The V and J ends lost 4 bases and 7 bases, in that order; junction bases with no gene match: 15. Germline V lookup: CDR1 LGHDT, CDR2 YNNKEL (reference sequence). The CDR3 has 16 amino acids. The CDR3 DNA follows: TGTGCCAGCAGCCTTACAGGGGACCACTATTATGGGACCCAGTACTTC. The encoded protein is CASSLTGDHYYGTQYF.

The gene calls are TRBV6-5 and TRBJ2-3; 8 bases agree with TRBD2. The CDR3 spans 15 residues. After removal of 6 bases from V and 1 base from J, the junction contained 6 bases not matched to a gene. Germline CDR1 and CDR2: MNHEY and SVGAGI. CDR3 protein: CASSRSSGGTDTQYF. CDR3 nucleotide sequence: TGTGCCAGCAGCCGAAGTAGCGGGGGCACAGATACGCAGTATTTT.

Only a few counts were recorded for this clone. The chain is built from TRBV5-6 and TRBJ2-7, with D possibly TRBD1 on 6 matching bases. The CDR3 is 15 residues long. V shed 4 bases and J shed 7 bases, with 21 bases lying between them. The V gene's germline CDR1 is SGHDT and CDR2 YYEEEE. The CDR3 nucleotides are TGTGCCAGCAGCCCAGGTCGGCAGGGGCGGAAGGAGCAGTACTTC. Protein sequence: CASSPGRQGRKEQYF.

This sequence joins TRBV13 and TRBJ2-1; 10 bases map to TRBD2. V shed 5 bases and J 0 bases; nucleotides not matched to a gene: 1. The CDR3 runs to 15 residues. Germline CDR1 is PRHDT and CDR2 is FYEKMQ (reference sequence). Here the CDR3 DNA reads TGTGCCAGCAGCGTAGCGGGAGGCTCCTACAATGAGCAGTTCTTC. Translating it yields CASSVAGGSYNEQFF.

The genes are TRBV7-2 and TRBJ2-7; TRBD2 agrees at 7 bases. The CDR3 has 14 amino acids. The junction had 10 bases not matched to a gene; V was cut back by 5 bases and J by 6 bases. Germline assignment: CDR1 SGHTA and CDR2 FQGNSA. CDR3 region: CASSLRGGQVEQYF. In DNA form, the CDR3 reads TGTGCCAGCAGCCTACGGGGAGGGCAGGTCGAGCAGTACTTC.

This clone was seen once. The chain has TRBV6-1 and TRBJ2-2; no reliable D call. V dropped 2 bases and J dropped 2 bases, with 15 bases sitting between them. Germline V gene data show CDR1 as MNHNS and CDR2 as SASEGT. CDR3 length: 17 amino acids. CDR3 sequence: CASSESGQVVNTGELFF. The CDR3 nucleotides are TGTGCCAGCAGTGAATCCGGCCAGGTTGTTAACACCGGGGAGCTGTTTTTT.

The chain has TRBV19 and TRBJ1-5; TRBD1 matches at 7 bases. Trimming cost V 5 bases and J 2 bases; bases outside gene matches: 6. The germline gives CDR1 LNHDA, CDR2 SQIVND (reference sequence). This CDR3 has 15 amino acids. CDR3 residues: CASSHRGTGNQPQHF. The CDR3 DNA is TGTGCCAGTAGTCACAGGGGCACGGGCAATCAGCCCCAGCATTTT.

J is TRBJ1-4 and V is TRBV4-3; the D gene is possibly TRBD1 (6 bases). V was trimmed by 3 bases and J by 6 bases, leaving 14 bases between them. CDR3 size: 15 residues. Germline V gene data show CDR1 as LGHNA and CDR2 as YSLEER. CDR3 sequence (DNA): TGCGCCAGCAGCCAGGCCAGGGGAGAACATGAAAAACTGTTTTTT. It encodes CASSQARGEHEKLFF.

The V gene is TRBV6-5, the J gene TRBJ1-6; 8 bases map to TRBD1. The CDR3 sequence is 14 residues long. Germline V gene lookup returns CDR1 MNHEY and CDR2 SVGAGI. With V trimmed by 5 bases and J by 7 bases, 4 bases remained unmatched. The CDR3 region has the DNA TGTGCCAGCAGTCACAGGGACAGGAATTCACCCCTCCACTTT. Residues: CASSHRDRNSPLHF.

The CDR3 nucleotides read TGTGCCTGGAGTGTAGAATACAGGGCGACTTCACCCCTCCACTTT. It translates to CAWSVEYRATSPLHF. The chain recombines TRBV30 with TRBJ1-6, with D possibly matching TRBD1 (6 bases). The germline CDR1 and CDR2 sequences are GTSNPN and SVGIG (reference sequence). The CDR3 spans 15 residues. Between the trimmed V and J ends, which lost 0 bases and 9 bases, there was a span of 15 bases.

This clone appeared many times. The chain employs TRBV19 and TRBJ2-7, with 9 positions matching TRBD2. The CDR3 consists of 15 residues. The ends lost 6 bases at V and 4 bases at J; junction bases unmatched: 10. The V gene's germline CDR1 is LNHDA and CDR2 SQIVND (reference sequence). CDR3 region: CASRELAGEGYEQYF. CDR3 coding DNA: TGTGCCAGTAGAGAACTAGCGGGTGAAGGGTACGAGCAGTACTTC.

The V call is TRBV19, the J call TRBJ1-1, with TRBD1 matching 9 bases. Germline CDR1 is LNHDA and CDR2 is SQIVND (reference sequence). The CDR3 consists of 14 residues. Trimming took 5 bases from V and 5 from J; bases not matched to a gene: 6. CDR3 residues: CASSLTGGETEAFF. The CDR3 nucleotides read TGTGCCAGTAGTTTGACAGGGGGTGAAACTGAAGCTTTCTTT.